This T cell receptor beta chain is drawn from a study of primary melanoma T cells and metastatic recurrence. The junction had 3 bases not matched to a gene; V was cut back by 4 bases and J by 5 bases. The CDR3 covers 13 residues. Germline V CDR1 and CDR2: KGHSH, LQKENI. The repertoire was sequenced with immunoSEQ multiplex PCR; TCRdb's copy has only in-frame clones and lacks some. The sample carries fewer than 400 clones, over 75% recorded once. J is TRBJ2-5 and V is TRBV18; 8 nucleotides match TRBD1. The sample consisted of melanoma tumor tissue. The origin of this receptor is a human donor with melanoma. The chain's CDR3 is CASSRQGRETQYF. CDR3 coding DNA: TGTGCCAGCTCACGACAGGGGCGGGAGACCCAGTACTTC.